Described below is a single T cell receptor beta chain sequence and its context. This entry belongs to a study of cytomegalovirus exposure and HLA in healthy donors. The length of the CDR3 is 15 residues. V lost 2 bases and J lost 0, with 11 bases in between. CDR1 SGHAT and CDR2 FQNNGV come from the germline V gene. TCRdb keeps only in-frame clones here, not all; method: immunoSEQ multiplex PCR. Of approximately 260,000 clones listed, about 90% are singletons. The V and J genes are TRBV11-2 and TRBJ2-7; D possibly corresponds to TRBD1 (6 bases). The TCR comes from a woman in her 30s in good health and CMV-seropositive. The specimen was PBMCs. As DNA, the CDR3 is TGTGCCAGCAGCTTATTGGCAGGGGCCTCCTACGAGCAGTACTTC. This gives the protein CASSLLAGASYEQYF.